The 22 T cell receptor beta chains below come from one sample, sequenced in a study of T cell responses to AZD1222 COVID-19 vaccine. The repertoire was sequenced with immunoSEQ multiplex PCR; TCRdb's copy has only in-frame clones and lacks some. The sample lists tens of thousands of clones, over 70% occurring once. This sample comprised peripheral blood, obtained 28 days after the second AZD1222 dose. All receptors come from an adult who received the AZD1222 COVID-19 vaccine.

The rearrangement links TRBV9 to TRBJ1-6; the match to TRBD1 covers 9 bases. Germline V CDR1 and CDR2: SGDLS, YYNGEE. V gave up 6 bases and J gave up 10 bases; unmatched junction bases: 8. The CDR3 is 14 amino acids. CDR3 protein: CASTPGTGTSPLHF. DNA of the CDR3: TGTGCCAGCACCCCCGGGACAGGGACCTCACCCCTCCACTTT. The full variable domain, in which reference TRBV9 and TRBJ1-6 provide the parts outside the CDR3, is DSGVTQTPKHLITATGQRVTLRCSPRSGDLSVYWYQQSLDQGLQFLIQYYNGEERAKGNILERFSAQQFPDLHSELNLSSLELGDSALYFCASTPGTGTSPLHFGNGTRLTVT.

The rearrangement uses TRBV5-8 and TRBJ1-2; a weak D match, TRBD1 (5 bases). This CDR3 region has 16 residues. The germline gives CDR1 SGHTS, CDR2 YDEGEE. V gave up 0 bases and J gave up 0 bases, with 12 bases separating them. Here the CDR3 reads CASSLEGVVSNYGYTF. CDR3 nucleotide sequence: TGTGCCAGCAGCTTGGAAGGGGTTGTCTCTAACTATGGCTACACCTTC.

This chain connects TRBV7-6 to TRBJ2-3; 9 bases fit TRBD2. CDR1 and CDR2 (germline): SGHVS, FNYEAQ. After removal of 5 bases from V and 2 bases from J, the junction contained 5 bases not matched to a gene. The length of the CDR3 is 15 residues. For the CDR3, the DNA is TGTGCCAGCAGCCGCGCGGGAGGGATCACAGATACGCAGTATTTT. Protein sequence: CASSRAGGITDTQYF.

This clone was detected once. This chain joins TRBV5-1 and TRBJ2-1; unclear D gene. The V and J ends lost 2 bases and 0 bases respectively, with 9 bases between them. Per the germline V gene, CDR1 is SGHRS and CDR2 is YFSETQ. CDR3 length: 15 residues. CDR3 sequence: CASSFSQSSYNEQFF. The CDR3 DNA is TGCGCCAGCAGCTTTTCACAAAGCTCCTACAATGAGCAGTTCTTC.

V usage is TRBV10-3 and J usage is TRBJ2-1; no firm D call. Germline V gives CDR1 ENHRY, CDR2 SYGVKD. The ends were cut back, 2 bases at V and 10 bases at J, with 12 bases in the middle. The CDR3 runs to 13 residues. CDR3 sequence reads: CAISEGSPAEQFF. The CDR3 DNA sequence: TGTGCCATCAGTGAGGGCAGCCCCGCAGAGCAGTTCTTC.

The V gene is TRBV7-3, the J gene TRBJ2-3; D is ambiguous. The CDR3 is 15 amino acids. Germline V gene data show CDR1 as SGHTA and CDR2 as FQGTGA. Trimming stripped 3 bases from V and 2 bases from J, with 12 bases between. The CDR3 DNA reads TGTGCCAGCAGCTTTGGTAACAGACCCACAGATACGCAGTATTTT. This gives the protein CASSFGNRPTDTQYF.

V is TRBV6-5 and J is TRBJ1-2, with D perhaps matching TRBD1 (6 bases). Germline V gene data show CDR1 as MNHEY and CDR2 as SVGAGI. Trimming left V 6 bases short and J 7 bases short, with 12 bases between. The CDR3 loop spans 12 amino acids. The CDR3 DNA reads TGTGCCAGCAGCGGGGGCTCGGGTGGCTACACCTTC. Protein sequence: CASSGGSGGYTF.

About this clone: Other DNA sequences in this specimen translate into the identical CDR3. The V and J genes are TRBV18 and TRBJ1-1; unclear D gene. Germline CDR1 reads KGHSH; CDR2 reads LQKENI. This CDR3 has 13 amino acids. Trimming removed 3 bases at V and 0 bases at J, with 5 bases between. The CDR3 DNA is TGTGCCAGCTCACCGGGGATGAACACTGAAGCTTTCTTT. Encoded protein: CASSPGMNTEAFF.

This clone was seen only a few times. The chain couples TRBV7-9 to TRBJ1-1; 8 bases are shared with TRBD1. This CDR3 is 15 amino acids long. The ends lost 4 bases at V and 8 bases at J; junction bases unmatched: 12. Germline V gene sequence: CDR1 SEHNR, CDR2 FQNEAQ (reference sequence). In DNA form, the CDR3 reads TGTGCCAGCAGCTCCGGCAGGGCAGGGGGCGGGGAAGCTTTCTTT. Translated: CASSSGRAGGGEAFF.

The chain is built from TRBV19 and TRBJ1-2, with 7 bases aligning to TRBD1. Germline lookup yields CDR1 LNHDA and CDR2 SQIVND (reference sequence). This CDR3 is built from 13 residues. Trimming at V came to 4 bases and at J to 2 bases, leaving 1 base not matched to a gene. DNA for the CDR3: TGTGCCAGTAGTACGACAGGGAACTATGGCTACACCTTC. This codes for CASSTTGNYGYTF.

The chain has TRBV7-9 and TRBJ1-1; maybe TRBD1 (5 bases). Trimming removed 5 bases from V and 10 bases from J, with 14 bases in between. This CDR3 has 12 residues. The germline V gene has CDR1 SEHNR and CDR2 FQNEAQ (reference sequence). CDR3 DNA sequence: TGTGCCAGCAGCCCCTCAGATAGGGGAGCTTTCTTT. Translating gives CASSPSDRGAFF.

The CDR3 reads CASSAQGLAGGDTQYF. The CDR3, as DNA: TGTGCCAGCAGTGCCCAGGGGCTAGCGGGAGGAGATACGCAGTATTTT. V is TRBV6-4 and J is TRBJ2-3, with 11 bases matching TRBD2. Looked up from germline, CDR1 is MRHNA and CDR2 is SNTAGT. The CDR3 sequence is 16 residues long. J lost 5 bases, V lost 4 bases, and 8 bases had no gene match.

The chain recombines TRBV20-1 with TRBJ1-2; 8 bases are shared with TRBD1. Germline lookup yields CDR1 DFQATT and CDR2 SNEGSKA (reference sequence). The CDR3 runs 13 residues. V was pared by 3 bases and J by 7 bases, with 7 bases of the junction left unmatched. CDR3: CSASSGTGGGYTF. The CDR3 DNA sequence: TGCAGTGCTAGTTCTGGGACAGGAGGTGGCTACACCTTC.

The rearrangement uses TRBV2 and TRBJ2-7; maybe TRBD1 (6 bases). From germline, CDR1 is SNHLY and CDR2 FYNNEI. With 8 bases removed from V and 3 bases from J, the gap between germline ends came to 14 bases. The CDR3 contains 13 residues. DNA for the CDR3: TGTGCCAGCTCCGGGACAACCCTCTACGAGCAGTACTTC. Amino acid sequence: CASSGTTLYEQYF.

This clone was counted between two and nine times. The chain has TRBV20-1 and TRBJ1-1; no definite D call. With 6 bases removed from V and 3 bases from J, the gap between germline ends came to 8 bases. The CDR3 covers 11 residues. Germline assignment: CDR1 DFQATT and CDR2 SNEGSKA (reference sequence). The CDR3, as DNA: TGCAGTGCCCCGATTGACACTGAAGCTTTCTTT. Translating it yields CSAPIDTEAFF.

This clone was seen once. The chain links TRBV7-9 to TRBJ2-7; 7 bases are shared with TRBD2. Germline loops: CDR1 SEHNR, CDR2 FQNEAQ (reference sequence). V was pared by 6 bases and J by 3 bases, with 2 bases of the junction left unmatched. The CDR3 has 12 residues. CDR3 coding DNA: TGTGCCAGCAGAAGCGGGGTCTACGAGCAGTACTTC. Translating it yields CASRSGVYEQYF.

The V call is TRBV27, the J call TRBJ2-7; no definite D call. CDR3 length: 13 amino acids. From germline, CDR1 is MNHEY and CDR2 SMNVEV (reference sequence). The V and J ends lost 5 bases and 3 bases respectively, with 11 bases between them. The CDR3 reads CASSPRILYEQYF. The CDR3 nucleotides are TGTGCCAGCAGTCCCCGGATACTCTACGAGCAGTACTTC.

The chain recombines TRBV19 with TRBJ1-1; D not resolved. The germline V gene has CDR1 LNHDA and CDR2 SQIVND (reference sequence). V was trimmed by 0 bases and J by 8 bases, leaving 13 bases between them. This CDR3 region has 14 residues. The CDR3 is CASSIDPNQAEAFF. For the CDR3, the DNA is TGTGCCAGTAGTATAGATCCGAATCAGGCGGAAGCTTTCTTT.

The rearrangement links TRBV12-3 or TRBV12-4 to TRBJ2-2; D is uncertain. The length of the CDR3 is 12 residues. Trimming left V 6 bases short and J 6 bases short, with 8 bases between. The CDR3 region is CASSGLAGELFF. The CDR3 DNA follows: TGTGCCAGCAGCGGGCTGGCCGGGGAGCTGTTTTTT.

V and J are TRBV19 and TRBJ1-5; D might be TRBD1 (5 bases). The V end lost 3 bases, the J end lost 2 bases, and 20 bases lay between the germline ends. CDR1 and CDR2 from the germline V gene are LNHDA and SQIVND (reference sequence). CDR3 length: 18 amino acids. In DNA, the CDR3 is TGTGCCAGTAGTATGAACAGCGGGGCCTTTATGGGCAATCAGCCCCAGCATTTT. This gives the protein CASSMNSGAFMGNQPQHF.

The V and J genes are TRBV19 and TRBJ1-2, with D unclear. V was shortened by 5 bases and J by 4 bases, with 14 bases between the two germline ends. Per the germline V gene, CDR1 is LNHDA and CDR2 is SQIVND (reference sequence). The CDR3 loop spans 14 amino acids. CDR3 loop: CASSLRKDLYGYTF. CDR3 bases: TGTGCCAGTAGTCTTAGGAAGGACCTCTATGGCTACACCTTC. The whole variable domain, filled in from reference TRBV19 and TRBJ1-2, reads DGGITQSPKYLFRKEGQNVTLSCEQNLNHDAMYWYRQDPGQGLRLIYYSQIVNDFQKGDIAEGYSVSREKKESFPLTVTSAQKNPTAFYLCASSLRKDLYGYTFGSGTRLTVV.

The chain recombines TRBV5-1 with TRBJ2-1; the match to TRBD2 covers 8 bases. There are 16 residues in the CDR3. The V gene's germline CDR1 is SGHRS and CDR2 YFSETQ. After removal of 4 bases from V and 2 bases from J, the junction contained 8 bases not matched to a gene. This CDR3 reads CASSLDLAGPYNEQFF. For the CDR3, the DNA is TGCGCCAGCAGCCTGGACTTAGCGGGGCCCTACAATGAGCAGTTCTTC.